This TCR beta chain was profiled in a study of blood T cell repertoires in COVID-19. TCRdb's table, derived via immunoSEQ multiplex PCR, lists solely in-frame clones and lacks some. Of about 150,000 clones listed, about 86% are singletons. Donors were grouped by their self-reported clinical history. In Cohort 3, a recovered donor had either two negative PCRs, clearance, or symptom resolution. V was shortened by 3 bases and J by 1 base, with 9 bases between the two germline ends. This CDR3 is 14 amino acids long. Germline V gene sequence: CDR1 LNHDA, CDR2 SQIVND (reference sequence). The chain couples TRBV19 to TRBJ1-1, with D maybe TRBD1 (5 bases). This receptor was taken from a man in his fifties who had recovered from COVID-19. Sequenced input: PBMCs or T cells enriched from blood (not recorded which). The CDR3 DNA reads TGTGCCAGTAGTATCACCACAGGGAACACTGAAGCTTTCTTT. Amino acids: CASSITTGNTEAFF.